This TCR beta chain was captured in a study of siplizumab effects on memory and regulatory T cells. Study conclusions and caveats: Naive T cells looked more diverse than memory cells, and they looked like major contributors to the alloresponse. Proliferating siplizumab-culture Tregs lacked confirmation of suppressive function.

V was pared by 6 bases and J by 3 bases, with 7 bases of the junction left unmatched. CDR1 is MNHNY and CDR2 is SVGAGI in the germline V gene (reference sequence). The CDR3 totals 15 residues. In each sample, about 100,000 TCR templates were assayed. The data were produced by immunoSEQ multiplex PCR, yet TCRdb's version contains in-frame clones alone and is incomplete. The sample has about 87,000 clones, about nine tenths seen once. Regarding this clone: Its antigen is unknown.

The clonotype originates from a human donor in good health. J is TRBJ1-4 and V is TRBV6-6, with 7 bases matching TRBD1. Sample: CD4+ T cells sorted from blood. The CDR3 coding sequence is TGTGCCAGCAGCTTTGACAGGGTAGCTAATGAAAAACTGTTTTTT. Its protein product is CASSFDRVANEKLFF.